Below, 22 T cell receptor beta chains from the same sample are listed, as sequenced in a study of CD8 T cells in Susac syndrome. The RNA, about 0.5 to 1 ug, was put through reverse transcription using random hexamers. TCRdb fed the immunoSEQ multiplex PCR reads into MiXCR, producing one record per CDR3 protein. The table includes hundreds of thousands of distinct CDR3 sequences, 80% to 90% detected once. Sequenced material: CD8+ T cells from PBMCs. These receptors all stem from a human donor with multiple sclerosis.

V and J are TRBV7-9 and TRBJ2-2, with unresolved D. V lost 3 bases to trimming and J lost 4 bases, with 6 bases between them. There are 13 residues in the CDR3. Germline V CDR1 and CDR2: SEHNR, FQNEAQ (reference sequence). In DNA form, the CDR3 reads TGTGCCAGCAGCTTGGCCGGCACCGGGGAGCTGTTTTTT. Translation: CASSLAGTGELFF.

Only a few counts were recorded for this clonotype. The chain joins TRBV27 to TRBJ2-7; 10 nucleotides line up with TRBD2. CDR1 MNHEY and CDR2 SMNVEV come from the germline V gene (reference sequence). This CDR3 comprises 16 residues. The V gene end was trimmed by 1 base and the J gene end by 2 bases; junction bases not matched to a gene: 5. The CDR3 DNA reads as TGTGCCAGCAGTTTATTATTAGCGGGAGGTCCCTACGAGCAGTACTTC. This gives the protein CASSLLLAGGPYEQYF.

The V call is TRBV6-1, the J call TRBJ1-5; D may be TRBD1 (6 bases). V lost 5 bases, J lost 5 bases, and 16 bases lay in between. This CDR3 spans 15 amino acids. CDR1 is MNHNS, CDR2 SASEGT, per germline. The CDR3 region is CASSLRGGVDQPQHF. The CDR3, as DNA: TGTGCCAGCAGTCTAAGAGGGGGAGTCGATCAGCCCCAGCATTTT.

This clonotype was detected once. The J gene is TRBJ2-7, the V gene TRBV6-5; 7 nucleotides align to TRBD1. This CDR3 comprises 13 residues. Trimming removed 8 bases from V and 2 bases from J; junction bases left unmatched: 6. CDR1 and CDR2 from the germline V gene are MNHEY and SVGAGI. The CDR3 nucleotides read TGTGCCAGCCGACAGGGCGTACCCTACGAGCAGTACTTC. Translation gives CASRQGVPYEQYF.

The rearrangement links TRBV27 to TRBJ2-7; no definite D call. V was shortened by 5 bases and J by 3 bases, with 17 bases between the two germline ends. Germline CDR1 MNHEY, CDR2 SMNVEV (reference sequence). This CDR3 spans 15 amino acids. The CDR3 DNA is TGTGCCAGCAGTCCAGACCTCGTTAGGTACTACGAGCAGTACTTC. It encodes CASSPDLVRYYEQYF.

The CDR3, as DNA: TGTGCCAGTAGTATAGCCTCCGGGACGCTCCACGAGCAGTACTTC. Amino acid sequence: CASSIASGTLHEQYF. This chain uses TRBV19 with TRBJ2-7, with D perhaps matching TRBD1 or TRBD2 (5 bases each). CDR1 is LNHDA, CDR2 SQIVND, per germline (reference sequence). The CDR3 loop spans 15 amino acids. With 1 base removed from V and 5 bases from J, the gap between germline ends came to 15 bases.

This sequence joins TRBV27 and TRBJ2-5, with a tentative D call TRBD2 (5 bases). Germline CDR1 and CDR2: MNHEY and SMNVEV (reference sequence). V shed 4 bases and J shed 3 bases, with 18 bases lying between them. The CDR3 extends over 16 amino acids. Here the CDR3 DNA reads TGTGCCAGCAGTTCACTAGAGCGGCGAGGGAAAGAGACCCAGTACTTC. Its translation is CASSSLERRGKETQYF.

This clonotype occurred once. CDR3 coding DNA: TGTGCCAGCAGCCGGGACGGGGCCACTGAAGCTTTCTTT. Its translation: CASSRDGATEAFF. This sequence joins TRBV4-2 and TRBJ1-1, with TRBD1 as a possible D gene (5 bases). Trimming stripped 4 bases from V and 4 bases from J, with 10 bases between. The CDR3 extends over 13 amino acids. The germline CDR1 and CDR2 sequences are LGHNA and YNFKEQ.

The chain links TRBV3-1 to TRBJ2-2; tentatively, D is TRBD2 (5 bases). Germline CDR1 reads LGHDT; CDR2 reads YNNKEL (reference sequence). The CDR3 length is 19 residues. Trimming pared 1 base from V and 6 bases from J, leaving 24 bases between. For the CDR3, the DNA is TGTGCCAGCAGCCAAGGTGCTGCGGGTGGAGTTATAAATTCCGGGGAGCTGTTTTTT. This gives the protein CASSQGAAGGVINSGELFF.

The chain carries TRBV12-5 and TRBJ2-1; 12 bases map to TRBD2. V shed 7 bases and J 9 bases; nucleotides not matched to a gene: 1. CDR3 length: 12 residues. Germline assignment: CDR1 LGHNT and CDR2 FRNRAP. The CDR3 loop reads CASELAGGEQFF. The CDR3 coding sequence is TGTGCTAGTGAACTAGCGGGAGGTGAGCAGTTCTTC.

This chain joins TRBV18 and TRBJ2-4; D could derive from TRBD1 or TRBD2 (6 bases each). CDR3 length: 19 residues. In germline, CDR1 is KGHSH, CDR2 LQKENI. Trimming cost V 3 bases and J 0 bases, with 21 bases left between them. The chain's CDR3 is CASSPTLRGPDLAKNIQYF. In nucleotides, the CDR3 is TGTGCCAGCTCACCGACTCTTCGGGGGCCGGATCTAGCCAAAAACATTCAGTACTTC. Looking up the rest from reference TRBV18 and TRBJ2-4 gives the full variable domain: NAGVMQNPRHLVRRRGQEARLRCSPMKGHSHVYWYRQLPEEGLKFMVYLQKENIIDESGMPKERFSAEFPKEGPSILRIQQVVRGDSAAYFCASSPTLRGPDLAKNIQYFGAGTRLSVL.

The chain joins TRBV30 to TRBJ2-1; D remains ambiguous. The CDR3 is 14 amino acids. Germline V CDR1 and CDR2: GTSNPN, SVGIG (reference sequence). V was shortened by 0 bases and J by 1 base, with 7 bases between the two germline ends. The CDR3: CAWSVSRSYNEQFF. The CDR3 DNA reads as TGTGCCTGGAGTGTATCCCGATCCTACAATGAGCAGTTCTTC. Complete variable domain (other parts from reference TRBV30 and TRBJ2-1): SQTIHQWPATLVQPVGSPLSLECTVEGTSNPNLYWYRQAAGRGLQLLFYSVGIGQISSEVPQNLSASRPQDRQFILSSKKLLLSDSGFYLCAWSVSRSYNEQFFGPGTRLTVL.

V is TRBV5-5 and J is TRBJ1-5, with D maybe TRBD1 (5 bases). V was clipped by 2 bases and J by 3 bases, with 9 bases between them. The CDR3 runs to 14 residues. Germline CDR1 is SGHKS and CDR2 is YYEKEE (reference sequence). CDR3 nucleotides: TGTGCCAGCAGCTTCCAGGGTCTCAATCAGCCCCAGCATTTT. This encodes CASSFQGLNQPQHF.

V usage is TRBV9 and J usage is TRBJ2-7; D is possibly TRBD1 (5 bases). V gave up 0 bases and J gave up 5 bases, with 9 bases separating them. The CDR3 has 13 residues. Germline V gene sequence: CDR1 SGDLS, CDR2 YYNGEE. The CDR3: CASSVGSRDEQYF. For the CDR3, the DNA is TGTGCCAGCAGCGTAGGGTCCAGGGACGAGCAGTACTTC.

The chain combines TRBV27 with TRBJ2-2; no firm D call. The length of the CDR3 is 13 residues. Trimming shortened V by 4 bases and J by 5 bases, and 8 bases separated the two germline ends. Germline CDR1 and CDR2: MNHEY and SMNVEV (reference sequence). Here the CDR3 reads CASSSSPTGELFF. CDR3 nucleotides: TGTGCCAGCAGTTCCAGCCCAACCGGGGAGCTGTTTTTT.

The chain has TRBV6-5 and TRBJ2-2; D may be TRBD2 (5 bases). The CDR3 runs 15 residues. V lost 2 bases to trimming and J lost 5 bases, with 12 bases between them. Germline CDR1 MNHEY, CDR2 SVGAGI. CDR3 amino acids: CASSYILDLTGELFF. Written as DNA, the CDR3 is TGTGCCAGCAGTTACATACTAGATTTAACCGGGGAGCTGTTTTTT.

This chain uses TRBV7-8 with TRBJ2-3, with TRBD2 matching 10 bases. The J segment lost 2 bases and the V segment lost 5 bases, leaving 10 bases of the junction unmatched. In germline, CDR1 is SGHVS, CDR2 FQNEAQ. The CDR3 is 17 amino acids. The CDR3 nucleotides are TGTGCCAGCAGCAGAATTCTAGCGGGAGTGAACACAGATACGCAGTATTTT. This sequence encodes CASSRILAGVNTDTQYF.

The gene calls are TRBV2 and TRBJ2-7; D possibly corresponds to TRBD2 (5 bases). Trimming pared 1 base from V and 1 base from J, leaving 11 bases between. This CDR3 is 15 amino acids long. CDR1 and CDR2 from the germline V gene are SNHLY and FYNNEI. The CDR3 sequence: CASSEGSGTSYEQYF. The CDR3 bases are TGTGCCAGCAGTGAAGGGAGCGGAACATCCTACGAGCAGTACTTC.

CDR3 DNA sequence: TGTGCCAGTAGTATAGATATGACAGGAAGACGTGGCTACACCTTC. Translated: CASSIDMTGRRGYTF. The chain links TRBV19 to TRBJ1-2, with a tentative D call TRBD1 (6 bases). From germline, CDR1 is LNHDA and CDR2 SQIVND (reference sequence). Trimming took off 0 bases at V and 7 bases at J, with 15 bases between the two ends. The CDR3 spans 15 residues.

CDR3 DNA sequence: TGTGCCAGCAGTGAATGGGACTTCAGGAGGGATGACACGCAGTATTTT. As protein: CASSEWDFRRDDTQYF. The genes are TRBV25-1 and TRBJ2-3; tentatively, D is TRBD2 (6 bases). Trimming cost V 1 base and J 9 bases, with 20 bases left between them. The germline V gene has CDR1 MGHDK and CDR2 SYGVNS. The CDR3 contains 16 residues.

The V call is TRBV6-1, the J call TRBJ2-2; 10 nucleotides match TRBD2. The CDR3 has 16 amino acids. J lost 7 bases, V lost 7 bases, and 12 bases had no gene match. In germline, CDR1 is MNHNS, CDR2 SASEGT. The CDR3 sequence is CASIPASGSNIGELFF. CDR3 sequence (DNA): TGTGCCAGCATCCCCGCTAGCGGGAGCAATATCGGGGAGCTGTTTTTT.

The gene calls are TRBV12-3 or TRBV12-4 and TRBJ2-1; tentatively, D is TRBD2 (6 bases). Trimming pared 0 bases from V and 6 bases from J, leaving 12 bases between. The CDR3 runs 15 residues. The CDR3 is CASSLAVASVNEQFF. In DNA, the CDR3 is TGTGCCAGCAGTTTAGCTGTTGCTAGCGTCAATGAGCAGTTCTTC.